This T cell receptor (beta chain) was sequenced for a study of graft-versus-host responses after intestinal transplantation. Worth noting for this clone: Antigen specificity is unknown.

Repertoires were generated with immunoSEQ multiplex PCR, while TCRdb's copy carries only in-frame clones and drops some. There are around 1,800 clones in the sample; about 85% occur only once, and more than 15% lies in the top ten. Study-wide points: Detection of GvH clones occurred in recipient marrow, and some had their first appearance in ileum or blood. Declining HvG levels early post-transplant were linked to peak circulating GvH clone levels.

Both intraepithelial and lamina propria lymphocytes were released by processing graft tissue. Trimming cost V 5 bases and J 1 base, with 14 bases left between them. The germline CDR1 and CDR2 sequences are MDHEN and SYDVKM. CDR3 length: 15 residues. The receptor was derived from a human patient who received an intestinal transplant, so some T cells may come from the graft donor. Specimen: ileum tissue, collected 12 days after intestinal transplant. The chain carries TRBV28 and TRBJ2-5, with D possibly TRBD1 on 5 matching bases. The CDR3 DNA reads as TGTGCCAGCAGTCCGGTCAGGGTCCCCCAAGAGACCCAGTACTTC. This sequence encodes CASSPVRVPQETQYF.